Below are 21 T cell receptor beta chains sequenced from a single sample in a study of T cell repertoires in aging, cancer and after chemotherapy. Amplification of TCR beta used genomic DNA extracted from peripheral blood. A mixed TRB-A/B primer pool amplified rearranged TRB by multiplex touch-down PCR. From the multiplex PCR reads, TCRdb called clonotypes with MiXCR, one entry per CDR3 protein. The sample yields more than 9,000 distinct CDR3 sequences, under 45% seen once. The specimen was blood. These receptors all come from a human donor in good health.

The genes are TRBV30 and TRBJ2-2, with D maybe TRBD2 (5 bases). The CDR3 length is 12 residues. Trimming left V 7 bases short and J 3 bases short, with 9 bases between. In germline, CDR1 is GTSNPN, CDR2 SVGIG (reference sequence). In nucleotides, the CDR3 is TGTGCCTTGGACTTTCACACCGGGGAGCTGTTTTTT. It codes for CALDFHTGELFF.

The rearrangement links TRBV29-1 to TRBJ2-1, with D perhaps given as TRBD1 or TRBD2 (5 bases each). This CDR3 is 14 amino acids long. V shed 3 bases and J shed 4 bases, with 13 bases lying between them. From germline, CDR1 is SQVTM and CDR2 ANQGSEA. The CDR3 coding sequence is TGCAGCGTTGATCCAGGGACGGATTACAATGAGCAGTTCTTC. Amino acids: CSVDPGTDYNEQFF.

In its sample, this clonotype is medium-sized. As DNA, the CDR3 is TGCAGCGTTGAAGGGATGGGCAGCAGTCGGAACGAGCAGTACTTC. Its translation: CSVEGMGSSRNEQYF. The V gene is TRBV29-1, the J gene TRBJ2-7, with unresolved D. CDR3 length equals 15 residues. The V gene lost 1 base and the J gene lost 5 bases, with 18 bases spanning the gap. CDR1 is SQVTM and CDR2 is ANQGSEA in the germline V gene.

This chain uses TRBV20-1 with TRBJ2-5, with 8 bases aligning to TRBD1. V was clipped by 5 bases and J by 5 bases; unmatched bases: 7. CDR3 length: 13 amino acids. CDR1 and CDR2 (germline): DFQATT, SNEGSKA (reference sequence). CDR3 sequence reads: CSAAGQGGETQYF. The CDR3 DNA reads as TGCAGTGCTGCCGGACAGGGTGGGGAGACCCAGTACTTC.

The rearrangement uses TRBV12-3 or TRBV12-4 and TRBJ2-1; 12 bases line up with TRBD2. This CDR3 spans 19 amino acids. Trimming took 5 bases from V and 0 from J; bases not matched to a gene: 11. The CDR3 coding sequence is TGTGCCAGCAGTGATGGGGGGACTAGCGGGCTTAGCTCCTACAATGAGCAGTTCTTC. Encoded protein: CASSDGGTSGLSSYNEQFF.

J is TRBJ1-4 and V is TRBV12-3 or TRBV12-4, with D tentatively TRBD1 (6 bases). V was shortened by 6 bases and J by 7 bases, with 12 bases between the two germline ends. CDR3 length: 13 amino acids. DNA of the CDR3: TGTGCCAGCAGCCCCGGGACATTTGAAAAACTGTTTTTT. This translates into CASSPGTFEKLFF.

This clonotype was counted only a few times. This chain joins TRBV7-2 and TRBJ2-1; TRBD2 agrees at 14 bases. After removal of 5 bases from V and 5 bases from J, the junction contained 8 bases not matched to a gene. This CDR3 contains 17 residues. From germline, CDR1 is SGHTA and CDR2 FQGNSA. The CDR3 bases are TGTGCCAGCAGCCCTTTCAGGACTAGCGGGGGGAACAATGAGCAGTTCTTC. It translates to CASSPFRTSGGNNEQFF.

This clonotype was seen more than once but under ten times. V is TRBV20-1 and J is TRBJ1-2, with D possibly TRBD1 on 6 matching bases. The CDR3 runs to 12 residues. V was trimmed by 6 bases and J by 1 base, leaving 9 bases between them. Per the germline V gene, CDR1 is DFQATT and CDR2 is SNEGSKA (reference sequence). CDR3 in DNA: TGCAGTGCCCGGGACAATAACTATGGCTACACCTTC. The encoded protein is CSARDNNYGYTF.

This clonotype showed up just a few times. The gene calls are TRBV28 and TRBJ1-6; D possibly corresponds to TRBD1 (5 bases). Germline V gene sequence: CDR1 MDHEN, CDR2 SYDVKM. V was trimmed by 2 bases and J by 2 bases, leaving 16 bases between them. The CDR3 extends over 18 amino acids. The chain's CDR3 is CASSLIELRDPYNSPLHF. The CDR3 DNA reads TGTGCCAGCAGTTTAATTGAGTTGAGGGACCCCTATAATTCACCCCTCCACTTT.

This clonotype was observed a few times. J is TRBJ1-2 and V is TRBV30; D gene ambiguous. The CDR3 length is 13 residues. Trimming stripped 0 bases from V and 7 bases from J, with 12 bases between. Germline V CDR1 and CDR2: GTSNPN, SVGIG (reference sequence). The CDR3 DNA reads as TGTGCCTGGAGTGTACGGGCTCCCTCTGGCTACACCTTC. It is translated as CAWSVRAPSGYTF.

The table lists this clonotype with a count of one. The V call is TRBV12-3 or TRBV12-4, the J call TRBJ1-5, with D unclear. The ends were cut back, 1 base at V and 0 bases at J, with 7 bases in the middle. The CDR3 runs to 15 residues. The CDR3 region has the DNA TGTGCCAGCAGTTTAGGAATGCATAGCAATCAGCCCCAGCATTTT. Translation: CASSLGMHSNQPQHF.

The V call is TRBV27, the J call TRBJ2-5; D ambiguous. Germline V lookup: CDR1 MNHEY, CDR2 SMNVEV (reference sequence). V was cut by 1 base and J by 2 bases, with 11 bases left in between. The CDR3 is 15 residues long. The CDR3 region has the DNA TGTGCCAGCAGTTTATTAGGGTTACGGCAAGAGACCCAGTACTTC. Translated: CASSLLGLRQETQYF.

This clonotype appeared a few times. The chain couples TRBV10-1 to TRBJ1-6; D gene uncertain. The CDR3 loop spans 13 amino acids. Germline V lookup: CDR1 WNHNN, CDR2 SYGVQD (reference sequence). Trimming pared 2 bases from V and 7 bases from J, leaving 6 bases between. The CDR3 region is CASSEGANSPLHF. The CDR3 DNA sequence: TGCGCCAGCAGTGAGGGCGCGAATTCACCCCTCCACTTT.

The CDR3, as DNA: TGTGCCAGTAGTACCCGGACAGCTTACACCGGGGAGCTGTTTTTT. Translated: CASSTRTAYTGELFF. The chain is built from TRBV19 and TRBJ2-2; possibly TRBD1 for D (6 bases). Germline V gene lookup returns CDR1 LNHDA and CDR2 SQIVND (reference sequence). The CDR3 totals 15 residues. Trimming pared 4 bases from V and 3 bases from J, leaving 12 bases between.

This clonotype was recorded a few times. V is TRBV20-1 and J is TRBJ1-2; 7 nucleotides align to TRBD1. Germline V gene data show CDR1 as DFQATT and CDR2 as SNEGSKA (reference sequence). Trimming took 4 bases from V and 4 from J; bases not matched to a gene: 15. The CDR3 contains 16 residues. The CDR3 bases are TGCAGTGCTATAGTAAGGGGGCGCATCGCGGTCTATGGCTACACCTTC. It yields the protein CSAIVRGRIAVYGYTF.

As for this clonotype: A much larger clone differs from this one at a single base, so this may be a read error. V usage is TRBV7-3 and J usage is TRBJ2-7; the D is unclear. V dropped 2 bases and J dropped 6 bases, with 23 bases sitting between them. The germline V gene has CDR1 SGHTA and CDR2 FQGTGA. This CDR3 has 17 amino acids. This CDR3 is CASSLACFAIPSCEQYV. The CDR3 DNA reads as TGTGCCAGCAGCTTAGCCTGTTTTGCGATACCCTCGTGCGAGCAGTACGTC.

The chain employs TRBV6-5 and TRBJ1-3, with TRBD1 as a possible D gene (6 bases). This CDR3 has 14 amino acids. V lost 6 bases to trimming and J lost 4 bases, with 13 bases between them. From germline, CDR1 is MNHEY and CDR2 SVGAGI. For the CDR3, the DNA is TGTGCCAGCAGCCCGGGACAACCAGGAAACACCATATATTTT. This codes for CASSPGQPGNTIYF.

The chain couples TRBV27 to TRBJ2-7; the match to TRBD2 covers 9 bases. V was clipped by 6 bases and J by 2 bases; unmatched bases: 5. The CDR3 extends over 14 amino acids. Germline assignment: CDR1 MNHEY and CDR2 SMNVEV (reference sequence). CDR3 bases: TGTGCCAGCAGGGTTAGCGGGGGTGCCTACGAGCAGTACTTC. It encodes CASRVSGGAYEQYF.

The CDR3 coding sequence is TGTGCCATCAGTGAAGGGGGCGACTTCCTCAGGGACACCGGGGAGCTGTTTTTT. Its protein product is CAISEGGDFLRDTGELFF. V gene TRBV10-3 combines with J gene TRBJ2-2, with 7 nucleotides matching TRBD1. CDR1 and CDR2 from the germline V gene are ENHRY and SYGVKD. The CDR3 is 18 amino acids. The V gene end was trimmed by 3 bases and the J gene end by 3 bases; junction bases not matched to a gene: 13.

CDR3 residues: CASSLVVTLETQYF. The CDR3 nucleotides are TGTGCCAGCAGCTTAGTAGTGACGCTAGAGACCCAGTACTTC. The genes are TRBV6-2 or TRBV6-3 and TRBJ2-5; D unresolved. Trimming stripped 6 bases from V and 4 bases from J, with 15 bases between. Germline CDR1 is MNHEY and CDR2 is SVGEGT. The CDR3 sequence is 14 residues long.

The table lists this clonotype with a few counts. The rearrangement links TRBV6-4 to TRBJ2-1, with 9 bases lining up with TRBD2. The germline V gene encodes CDR1 MRHNA and CDR2 SNTAGT. V lost 3 bases to trimming and J lost 6 bases; unmatched junction nucleotides: 6. The CDR3 runs 15 residues. The CDR3 bases are TGTGCCAGCAGTGATCAGGGTAGCGGGGGCAATGAGCAGTTCTTC. Residues: CASSDQGSGGNEQFF.